This entry concerns a single T cell receptor beta chain. This clonotype was seen many times. Its specific antigen is unknown. Base qualities are not recorded, but no much larger clone differs from it by a single base. The germline V gene sets CDR1 to KGHSH and CDR2 to LQKENI. CDR3 length: 14 amino acids, cysteine to phenylalanine. The retained sequence is limited to the CDR3, 42 bases, with the frame set at the first base. V ends up 1 base short and J 7 bases short, with an unmatched junction base count of 4. The data were obtained in a study of T cells after yellow fever vaccination (dated 2019 in TCRdb). Regarding the study in general: Libraries from fractions with low cell numbers were prepared with the SMART-Seq v4 Ultra Low Input RNA kit. To follow T-cell clones before and after primary and booster YFV17D yellow fever vaccination, bulk TCR alpha and beta repertoires were sequenced over time. Two healthy male donors made up the cohort, one aged 18 to 29 years and the other aged 30 to 40 years. Blood was collected at multiple timepoints before and after primary and secondary immunization, and bulk PBMC replicates and cell subsets were isolated.

The treatment or condition label here, explained by the study, means: live attenuated yellow fever vaccine strain. A standard Ficoll-Paque protocol was used to isolate PBMCs from peripheral blood. Dynabeads CD4 and CD8 positive selection kits were used to isolate the CD4 and CD8 T-cell fractions. TriZol was used to extract RNA from bulk PBMCs, from CD4 and CD8 fractions, and from dextramer-positive and dextramer-negative fractions. TCR cDNA was synthesized by 5'RACE template switching, through which a universal primer site and unique molecular identifiers were introduced. Priming for cDNA synthesis came from both the TCR alpha and TCR beta constant segments. Library amplification used two PCR steps, and the second PCR step added sample barcodes and sequencing adapters. Sequencing of libraries was performed on Illumina HiSeq 2500 (2x100 bp) or NovaSeq (2x150 bp). On the study's bioinformatics: MIGEC was used to demultiplex reads and collapse the reads into UMI consensus sequences, and MiXCR was used for V(D)J alignment. Vaccine-responding clonotypes were identified with edgeR using replicate PBMC samples, with FDR below 0.01 and a log2 fold change above 5 up to day 15 being required. Each bulk clonotype was labeled CD4 or CD8 based on which sequenced repertoire, CD4 or CD8, contained the clonotype at higher abundance. Through fastp at Q25 and MiXCR, TCRdb rebuilt clones from the public reads, retaining in-frame beta chains. Rows merge per CDR3 protein into single entries with the most common DNA and genes. TCRdb assigned the V and J calls; the authors' analysis was not used. The sample data list about 180,000 distinct CDR3 sequences, and 6.2% of these were observed just once. Just under 3% of the sample belongs to the ten largest clones.

Here is what the overall study found, with its caveats: After the booster, most of the clones that had expanded following primary vaccination were detected again (almost 98% of CD4 and around 90% of CD8), which suggests that memory was broadly maintained. A small share of clonotypes was detected in both CD4 and CD8 compartments, with the overlap likely arising from convergent recombination. Computational filtering was needed because FACS-sorted repertoires could contain abundant contaminating clonotypes from the bulk population. Because only a couple of donors were included in the study, the extent to which the findings can be generalized is limited. Compared with the primary T-cell response, the secondary T-cell response was faster but weaker, reaching its peak on day 5 rather than on day 15.

This receptor chain uses TRBV18 and TRBJ2-7; 10 of the junction bases match TRBD1. The origin of this receptor is a man aged 18-30 years who received the YFV17D yellow fever vaccine. The sample consisted of CD4+ T cells sorted from PBMCs, taken on the day of the first yellow fever vaccination. The CDR3 corresponds to CASSPLRTGGEQYF. The nucleotides read TGTGCCAGCTCACCACTGAGGACAGGGGGTGAGCAGTACTTC.